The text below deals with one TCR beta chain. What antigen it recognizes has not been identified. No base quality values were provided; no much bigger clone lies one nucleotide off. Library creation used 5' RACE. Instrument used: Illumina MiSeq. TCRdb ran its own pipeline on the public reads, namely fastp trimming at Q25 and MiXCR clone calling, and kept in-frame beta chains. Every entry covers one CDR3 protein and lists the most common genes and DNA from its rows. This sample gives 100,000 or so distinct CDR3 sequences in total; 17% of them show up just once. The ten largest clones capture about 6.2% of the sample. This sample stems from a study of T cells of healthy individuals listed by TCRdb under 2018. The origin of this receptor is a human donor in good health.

The DNA reads TGTGCCAGCAACCTCCAGGGGGGGACTGAAGCTTTCTTT. Translated, this gives CASNLQGGTEAFF. This sequence uses TRBV6-2 or TRBV6-3 and TRBJ1-1; 7 middle bases align to TRBD1. After removal of 7 bases from V and 5 bases from J, the junction retains 7 bases not matched to a gene. Per the germline V gene, MNHEY is the CDR1 and SVGEGT is the CDR2. CDR3 length: 13 amino acids, cysteine to phenylalanine. Solely the CDR3 DNA is kept, with 39 bases framed from the first base.